The present T cell receptor beta chain was sequenced within a study of cytomegalovirus exposure and HLA in healthy donors. Study observations and caveats: Within the data, a cluster of highly shared sequence variants was likely a sequencing artifact. Trimming of TCR beta V- and J-genes showed a link, identified in a later analysis, to a missense DCLRE1C variant.

Germline trimming cut 2 bases from V and 8 bases from J; bases unmatched to any gene: 12. Germline V lookup: CDR1 SGHTS, CDR2 YDEGEE. CDR3 length equals 17 residues. This clone showed up just a few times. The antigen is unknown. 60 Vbeta and 13 Jbeta primers were used in PCR. Clones were sequenced by immunoSEQ multiplex PCR, and TCRdb holds only the in-frame ones, with some missing. The table lists some 160,000 clones, less than 10% of them singletons, with 1.5% to 2% in the top ten. The chain combines TRBV5-8 with TRBJ2-4; 11 positions match TRBD2. The sequence was obtained from a male donor in good health and CMV-seronegative. Sample: PBMCs. This chain's CDR3 is CASSFVGTSGWGDIQYF. The CDR3 nucleotides read TGTGCCAGCAGCTTTGTCGGGACTAGCGGCTGGGGGGACATTCAGTACTTC.